This TCR beta chain was captured by sequencing in a study of shared clonotypes between healthy human individuals. As for the study in general: Each donor had three CD4 naive, three CD4 memory, two CD8 naive and one CD8 memory plate.

CDR1 and CDR2 from the germline V gene are SGHRS and YFSETQ. V shed 0 bases and J 2 bases; nucleotides not matched to a gene: 2. The CDR3 covers 15 residues. The assay was immunoSEQ multiplex PCR, and TCRdb's table has in-frame clones only and misses some. The table shows about 1.1 million clones, with approximately 77% occurring only once. Points from the study as a whole: Donors were few, which limited the genetic and exposure-history diversity represented. For naive CD4 cells, roughly 5% of clonotypes were shared across a few donors.

Regarding this clone: Its antigen is still unknown.

Sample: memory CD4+ T cells from PBMCs. This sample's subset: CD45RA-negative fraction. The V and J genes are TRBV5-1 and TRBJ2-5, with 9 nucleotides matching TRBD1. This receptor was taken from a young man in good health. Some clones in this sample may be carry-over from other donors' samples. The CDR3, as DNA: TGCGCCAGCAGCTTGGGGACAGGGGCACAAGAGACCCAGTACTTC. Amino acid sequence: CASSLGTGAQETQYF. Filled out from reference TRBV5-1 and TRBJ2-5, the complete variable domain reads KAGVTQTPRYLIKTRGQQVTLSCSPISGHRSVSWYQQTPGQGLQFLFEYFSETQRNKGNFPGRFSGRQFSNSRSEMNVSTLELGDSALYLCASSLGTGAQETQYFGPGTRLLVL.